This T cell receptor (beta chain) was obtained from a study of monozygotic twins with inflammatory bowel disease. With the 5' RACE reads reprocessed, TCRdb shows one record per CDR3 protein and no DNA. The repertoire table contains about 450,000 distinct CDR3 sequences. The clonotype was recovered from a human donor with ulcerative colitis or Crohn's disease, or a healthy co-twin of an affected twin (not recorded which). Sequencing used blood.

CDR3 amino acids: CASTLSGGADEQFF. The chain carries TRBV12-3 or TRBV12-4 and TRBJ2-1; with no DNA, the TCRdb D assignment of TRBD2 cannot be verified. The CDR3 has 14 amino acids.